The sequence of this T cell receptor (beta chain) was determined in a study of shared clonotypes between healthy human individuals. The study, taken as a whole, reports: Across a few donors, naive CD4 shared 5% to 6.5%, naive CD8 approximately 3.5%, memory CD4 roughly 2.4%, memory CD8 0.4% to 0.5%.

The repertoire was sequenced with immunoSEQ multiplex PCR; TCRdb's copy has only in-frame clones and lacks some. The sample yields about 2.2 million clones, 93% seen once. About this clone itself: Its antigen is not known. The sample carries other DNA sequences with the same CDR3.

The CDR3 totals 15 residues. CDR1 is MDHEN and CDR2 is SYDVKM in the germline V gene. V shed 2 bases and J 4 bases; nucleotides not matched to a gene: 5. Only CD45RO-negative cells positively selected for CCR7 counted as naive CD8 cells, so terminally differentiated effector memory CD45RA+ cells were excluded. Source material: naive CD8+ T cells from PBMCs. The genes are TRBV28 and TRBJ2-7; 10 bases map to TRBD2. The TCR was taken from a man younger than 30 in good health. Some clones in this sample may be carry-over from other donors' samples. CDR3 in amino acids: CASSLVASGSYEQYF. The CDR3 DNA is TGTGCCAGCAGTTTAGTCGCTAGCGGGAGTTACGAGCAGTACTTC.